This T cell receptor beta chain emerged from a study of shared clonotypes between healthy human individuals. Study-level background: There were three CD4 naive, three CD4 memory, two CD8 naive and one CD8 memory plates per donor. Findings and caveats of the study: Clonotypes shared by all four donors outscored non-shared clonotypes in generation probability.

The germline CDR1 and CDR2 sequences are GTSNPN and SVGIG (reference sequence). V shed 0 bases and J shed 7 bases, with 19 bases lying between them. This CDR3 spans 17 amino acids. In the case of this clone: Its antigen is unidentified.

In the authors' workflow: Junction-only sequences without quality scores came from ImmunoSEQ, so filtering differed. Sequencing used immunoSEQ multiplex PCR; TCRdb keeps in-frame clones, though not all of them. The DNA gave D and trimming, while V, J and clone size come from that table. The sample contains approximately 980,000 clones, around three quarters of which appear only once. The clonotype comes from a man aged 18-30 years in good health. This chain connects TRBV30 to TRBJ1-6, with D unresolved. Material for sequencing was memory CD4+ T cells sorted from blood. Subset noted: CD45RA-negative fraction. The CDR3 is CAWSVRRGGSGNSPLHF. CDR3 coding DNA: TGTGCCTGGAGTGTACGTCGAGGAGGTTCGGGGAATTCACCCCTCCACTTT.